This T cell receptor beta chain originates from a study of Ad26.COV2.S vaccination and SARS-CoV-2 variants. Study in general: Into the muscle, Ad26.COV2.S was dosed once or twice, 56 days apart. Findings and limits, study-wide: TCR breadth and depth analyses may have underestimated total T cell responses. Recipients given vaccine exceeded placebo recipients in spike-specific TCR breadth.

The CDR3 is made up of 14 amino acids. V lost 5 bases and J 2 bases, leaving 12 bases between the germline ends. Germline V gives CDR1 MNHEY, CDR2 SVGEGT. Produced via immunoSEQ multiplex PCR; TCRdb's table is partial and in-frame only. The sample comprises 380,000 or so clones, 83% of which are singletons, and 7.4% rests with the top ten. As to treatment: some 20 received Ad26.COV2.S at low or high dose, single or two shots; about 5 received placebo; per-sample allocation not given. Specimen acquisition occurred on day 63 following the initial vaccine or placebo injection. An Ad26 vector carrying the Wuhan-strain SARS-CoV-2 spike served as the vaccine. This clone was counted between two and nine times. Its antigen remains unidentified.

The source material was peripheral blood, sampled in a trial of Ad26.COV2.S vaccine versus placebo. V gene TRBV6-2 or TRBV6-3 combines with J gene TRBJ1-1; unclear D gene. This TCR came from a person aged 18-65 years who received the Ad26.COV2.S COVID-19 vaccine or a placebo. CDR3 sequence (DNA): TGTGCCAGCAGTCCCGGATGGGGAAACACTGAAGCTTTCTTT. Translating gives CASSPGWGNTEAFF.